These 29 T cell receptor beta chains came from one sample sequenced in a study of Graves' ophthalmopathy and Graves' hyperthyroidism. RNA transcripts served as template for amplifying TCR beta CDR3 sequences. A first-round RT-PCR used HTBI primers, followed by a second-round multiplex PCR. Each CDR3 protein is one row after TCRdb ran MiXCR on the multiplex PCR reads. The sample gives some 1.1 million distinct CDR3 sequences, approximately 35% of which show up once; over 8.5% is in the top ten. The sample was peripheral blood or thyroid tissue (not recorded which). The origin of the receptors is an adult man with Graves' hyperthyroidism.

V usage is TRBV15 and J usage is TRBJ2-5, with 8 bases that match TRBD2. The assigned J gene may be wrong: the sequence end matches TRBJ2-7 better. Germline V lookup: CDR1 LNHNV, CDR2 YYDKDF (reference sequence). This CDR3 has 16 amino acids. The CDR3: CATSVNRGTSFYEQYF. The CDR3 DNA sequence: TGTGCCACCAGTGTCAACCGGGGGACTAGTTTCTACGAGCAGTACTTC.

The chain links TRBV11-1 to TRBJ2-1; no clear D gene. The V gene's germline CDR1 is SGHAT and CDR2 FQDESV (reference sequence). This CDR3 has 13 residues. The V end was cut by 2 bases, the J end by 5 bases, with 7 bases between. CDR3 bases: TGTGCCAGCAGCTTACAACCTAACAATGAGCAGTTCTTC. It translates to CASSLQPNNEQFF.

Many counts were recorded for this clonotype. This rearrangement joins TRBV6-5 to TRBJ1-2; D uncertain. Germline-derived CDR1 and CDR2 are MNHEY and SVGAGI. The CDR3 consists of 13 residues. V was pared by 0 bases and J by 8 bases, with 10 bases between. CDR3 nucleotides: TGTGCCAGCAGTTACTCGTTTGTCTGGGGCTACACCTTC. It is translated as CASSYSFVWGYTF.

The chain uses TRBV4-1 and TRBJ2-7, with D perhaps TRBD1 (7 bases). Germline CDR1 is MGHRA and CDR2 is YSYEKL. Trimming took 0 bases from V and 0 from J, leaving 15 bases between them. The CDR3 consists of 17 residues. CDR3 coding DNA: TGCGCCAGCAGCCAAGACGGAGGGGGCACCCCCTCCTACGAGCAGTACTTC. Its translation is CASSQDGGGTPSYEQYF.

This clonotype was observed many times. The CDR3 reads CAISAGGTGNTIYF. In DNA form, the CDR3 reads TGTGCCATCAGTGCGGGCGGAACTGGAAACACCATATATTTT. V usage is TRBV10-3 and J usage is TRBJ1-3; D is unclear. Germline V gene lookup returns CDR1 ENHRY and CDR2 SYGVKD. CDR3 length: 14 amino acids. V gave up 4 bases and J gave up 2 bases, with 9 bases separating them.

This clonotype was seen many times. The chain couples TRBV29-1 to TRBJ2-5; 9 nucleotides match TRBD1. The CDR3 has 15 residues. Germline-derived CDR1 and CDR2 are SQVTM and ANQGSEA. The V segment lost 0 bases and the J segment 4 bases; nucleotides outside the gene matches: 6. Written as DNA, the CDR3 is TGCAGCGTTGAAGATCACAGGGGGCGAATAGAGACCCAGTACTTC. Its protein product is CSVEDHRGRIETQYF.

This clonotype was detected many times. The gene calls are TRBV2 and TRBJ1-1; tentative D call: TRBD1 (6 bases). The V gene's germline CDR1 is SNHLY and CDR2 FYNNEI. CDR3 length: 13 amino acids. V shed 6 bases and J shed 1 base, with 9 bases lying between them. The CDR3: CASREDRNTEAFF. The CDR3 coding sequence is TGTGCCAGCAGAGAGGACAGGAACACTGAAGCTTTCTTT.

V usage is TRBV7-2 and J usage is TRBJ1-1; tentatively, D is TRBD1 (5 bases). Germline V gene sequence: CDR1 SGHTA, CDR2 FQGNSA. CDR3 length: 14 amino acids. V was shortened by 5 bases and J by 2 bases, with 12 bases between the two germline ends. CDR3 DNA: TGTGCCAGCAGCAAGGGCAGGGACAACACTGAAGCTTTCTTT. Amino acid sequence: CASSKGRDNTEAFF.

In this sample, this clonotype turned up many times. The chain combines TRBV29-1 with TRBJ1-4; weak D call: TRBD1 (5 bases). The CDR3 has 13 residues. Per the germline V gene, CDR1 is SQVTM and CDR2 is ANQGSEA. The germline V and J ends were trimmed by 1 base and 8 bases, with 11 bases remaining between them. The CDR3 sequence is CSVEGGTVEKLFF. The CDR3 nucleotides are TGCAGCGTTGAAGGGGGCACAGTCGAAAAACTGTTTTTT.

Ten or more counts support this clonotype. The J gene is TRBJ1-2, the V gene TRBV9; D unresolved. V was shortened by 0 bases and J by 7 bases, with 16 bases between the two germline ends. Germline lookup yields CDR1 SGDLS and CDR2 YYNGEE. The CDR3 has 15 residues. The CDR3 region is CASSVAPSSSRGYTF. The CDR3 DNA follows: TGTGCCAGCAGCGTAGCCCCAAGTTCATCGCGTGGCTACACCTTC.

This clonotype was seen a few times. The J gene is TRBJ2-2, the V gene TRBV7-9; tentatively, D is TRBD1 (6 bases). The CDR3 extends over 15 amino acids. Germline CDR1 SEHNR, CDR2 FQNEAQ (reference sequence). The germline V and J ends were trimmed by 3 bases and 5 bases, with 13 bases remaining between them. The CDR3 sequence: CASSFLGGHTGELFF. For the CDR3, the DNA is TGTGCCAGCAGCTTTTTAGGGGGTCATACCGGGGAGCTGTTTTTT.

This clonotype came up a few times. The gene calls are TRBV12-3 or TRBV12-4 and TRBJ2-5, with 8 bases identical to TRBD1. The CDR3 is made up of 14 amino acids. The V and J ends lost 8 bases and 10 bases, in that order; junction bases with no gene match: 15. CDR3 protein: CASGSHGQGVGQYF. As DNA, the CDR3 is TGTGCCAGCGGCTCACATGGACAGGGAGTAGGCCAGTACTTC.

This clonotype occurred many times. The J gene is TRBJ2-5, the V gene TRBV29-1, with TRBD1 matching 8 bases. With V trimmed by 4 bases and J by 5 bases, 6 bases remained unmatched. The CDR3 covers 13 residues. CDR1 is SQVTM and CDR2 is ANQGSEA in the germline V gene. CDR3 nucleotides: TGCAGCGTTGGCCGCAGGGGGCAGGAGACCCAGTACTTC. It codes for CSVGRRGQETQYF. Variable domain in full (rest from reference TRBV29-1 and TRBJ2-5): SAVISQKPSRDICQRGTSLTIQCQVDSQVTMMFWYRQQPGQSLTLIATANQGSEATYESGFVIDKFPISRPNLTFSTLTVSNMSPEDSSIYLCSVGRRGQETQYFGPGTRLLVL.

In its sample, this clonotype was seen a few times. A single base separates this from a much larger clone, so it may be a read error. This chain uses TRBV2 with TRBJ1-1; 11 bases are shared with TRBD1. In germline, CDR1 is SNHLY, CDR2 FYNNEI. This CDR3 contains 14 residues. The ends lost 6 bases at V and 4 bases at J; junction bases unmatched: 4. The CDR3 loop is CASRTGTGGTEAFF. In nucleotides, the CDR3 is TGTGCCAGCAGGACCGGGACAGGGGGCACTGAAGCTTTCTTT.

This clonotype was observed at least ten times. The CDR3 bases are TGTGCCACTCGCCGGGACAGGGATTTTAACCAGCCCCAGCATTTT. Translation gives CATRRDRDFNQPQHF. The genes are TRBV19 and TRBJ1-5, with TRBD1 matching over 9 bases. The CDR3 length is 15 residues. Germline CDR1 LNHDA, CDR2 SQIVND (reference sequence). The ends lost 10 bases at V and 7 bases at J; junction bases unmatched: 14.

The V and J genes are TRBV18 and TRBJ2-5; TRBD2 aligns across 8 bases. The ends lost 3 bases at V and 5 bases at J; junction bases unmatched: 5. Germline CDR1 and CDR2: KGHSH and LQKENI. CDR3 size: 14 residues. DNA for the CDR3: TGTGCCAGCTCACCGACTAGCGTGATGGAGACCCAGTACTTC. This gives the protein CASSPTSVMETQYF.

This clonotype has at least ten counts. The chain carries TRBV2 and TRBJ1-5, with a possible D match to TRBD1 (6 bases). The CDR3 is 15 amino acids. CDR1 is SNHLY, CDR2 FYNNEI, per germline. Trimming pared 1 base from V and 4 bases from J, leaving 11 bases between. This chain's CDR3 is CASSEEGTGNQPQHF. CDR3 bases: TGTGCCAGCAGTGAAGAAGGTACAGGGAATCAGCCCCAGCATTTT. Full variable domain (remainder filled in from reference TRBV2 and TRBJ1-5): EPEVTQTPSHQVTQMGQEVILRCVPISNHLYFYWYRQILGQKVEFLVSFYNNEISEKSEIFDDQFSVERPDGSNFTLKIRSTKLEDSAMYFCASSEEGTGNQPQHFGDGTRLSIL.

As to this clonotype: A single base separates this from a much larger clone, so it may be a read error. The chain carries TRBV7-8 and TRBJ2-7, with a tentative D call TRBD2 (5 bases). Germline CDR1 SGHVS, CDR2 FQNEAQ. The CDR3 has 16 residues. CDR3 residues: CASNLDPGRSSYEQYF. The DNA of the CDR3 is TGTGCCAGCAACTTAGATCCGGGAAGGAGCTCCTACGAGCAGTACTTC.

On this clonotype itself: The junction and the germline gene differ at one end; a read error may be behind it. V gene TRBV15 combines with J gene TRBJ1-2; no firm D call. The CDR3 is made up of 14 amino acids. Germline V gene sequence: CDR1 LNHNV, CDR2 YYDKDF (reference sequence). The CDR3 protein is CATGRDQEGYGYTF. The CDR3 nucleotides read TGTGCCACCGGCAGAGATCAGGAGGGCTATGGCTACACCTTC.

This clonotype was recorded at least ten times. The chain uses TRBV25-1 and TRBJ2-7; D ambiguous. From germline, CDR1 is MGHDK and CDR2 SYGVNS. The CDR3 spans 10 residues. Trimming stripped 2 bases from V and 6 bases from J, with 2 bases between. In nucleotides, the CDR3 is TGTGCCAGCAGTGAAGCCGAGCAGTACTTC. Its translation: CASSEAEQYF.

In its sample, this clonotype was seen a few times. The chain employs TRBV9 and TRBJ2-7; D might be TRBD2 (5 bases). The CDR3 loop spans 15 amino acids. The V gene lost 5 bases and the J gene lost 3 bases, with 18 bases spanning the gap. Germline CDR1 and CDR2: SGDLS and YYNGEE. For the CDR3, the DNA is TGTGCCAGCAGGAGAAGAGGGTCGATCCACTACGAGCAGTACTTC. Translated: CASRRRGSIHYEQYF. The full variable domain, with the rest looked up from reference TRBV9 and TRBJ2-7, is DSGVTQTPKHLITATGQRVTLRCSPRSGDLSVYWYQQSLDQGLQFLIQYYNGEERAKGNILERFSAQQFPDLHSELNLSSLELGDSALYFCASRRRGSIHYEQYFGPGTRLTVT.

This clonotype was found once. A much larger clone lies one base from this, so it may be a read error. V usage is TRBV20-1 and J usage is TRBJ2-5, with D perhaps being TRBD1 or TRBD2 (5 bases each). Germline V lookup: CDR1 DFQATT, CDR2 SNEGSKA (reference sequence). The CDR3 loop spans 14 amino acids. Trimming pared 3 bases from V and 1 base from J, leaving 12 bases between. The CDR3 bases are TGCAGTGCTAGGGGACGCCGGGGCCAAGAGACCCAGTACTTC. Its translation: CSARGRRGQETQYF.

This clonotype was detected a few times. A clone one base away is much larger, so this may be a read error. V gene TRBV12-3 or TRBV12-4 combines with J gene TRBJ1-5; D unresolved. This CDR3 contains 14 residues. V was pared by 7 bases and J by 3 bases, with 13 bases between. The CDR3 spells CASNPRRLNQPQHF. The CDR3 DNA reads TGTGCCAGCAATCCCCGACGTCTCAATCAGCCCCAGCATTTT.

The rearrangement uses TRBV20-1 and TRBJ2-3; D may be TRBD1 (6 bases). V dropped 4 bases and J dropped 8 bases, with 16 bases sitting between them. The CDR3 is 13 amino acids. The germline V gene encodes CDR1 DFQATT and CDR2 SNEGSKA (reference sequence). Written as DNA, the CDR3 is TGCAGTGCTATGTGGGGGCCCGGAAGTACGCAGTATTTT. Encoded protein: CSAMWGPGSTQYF.

The V and J genes are TRBV9 and TRBJ2-6; D possibly corresponds to TRBD1 (6 bases). This CDR3 has 19 amino acids. Trimming left V 2 bases short and J 0 bases short, with 18 bases between. CDR1 is SGDLS and CDR2 is YYNGEE in the germline V gene. The CDR3 region is CASSVKGEFGDSGANVLTF. The CDR3 DNA reads TGTGCCAGCAGCGTTAAGGGGGAGTTTGGGGACTCTGGGGCCAACGTCCTGACTTTC.

This clonotype was counted only a few times. CDR3 sequence: CASSPRGLVSYEQYF. The CDR3 coding sequence is TGTGCCAGCAGCCCCCGCGGACTAGTTTCCTACGAGCAGTACTTC. The V and J genes are TRBV7-2 and TRBJ2-7; 7 bases line up with TRBD2. The CDR3 has 15 residues. Trimming cost V 5 bases and J 1 base; bases outside gene matches: 8. From germline, CDR1 is SGHTA and CDR2 FQGNSA.

This clonotype was counted many times. The chain is built from TRBV2 and TRBJ1-5; TRBD1 is a possible D gene (5 bases). The CDR3 is 17 residues long. Germline CDR1 SNHLY, CDR2 FYNNEI. V was cut by 4 bases and J by 4 bases, with 20 bases left in between. The CDR3 DNA is TGTGCCAGCAGTGGAAGGGGTTTCAAGGGCGGAAATCAGCCCCAGCATTTT. Translation gives CASSGRGFKGGNQPQHF.

This clonotype was picked up one time. The chain has TRBV7-9 and TRBJ1-2; D remains ambiguous. The CDR3 totals 14 residues. V lost 3 bases and J lost 5, with 13 bases in between. In germline, CDR1 is SEHNR, CDR2 FQNEAQ (reference sequence). CDR3: CASSFSDRLYGYTF. The CDR3 nucleotides read TGTGCCAGCAGCTTCTCGGACCGCCTTTATGGCTACACCTTC.

V and J are TRBV29-1 and TRBJ1-2, with TRBD1 identical over 11 bases. CDR3 size: 18 residues. Losses at the gene ends were 0 bases for V and 3 bases for J; bases not matched to a gene: 12. CDR1 SQVTM and CDR2 ANQGSEA come from the germline V gene. The DNA for the CDR3 is TGCAGCGTTGAAGATCAGGCTAGCGGGGACAGGGGGGACTATGGCTACACCTTC. The encoded protein is CSVEDQASGDRGDYGYTF.